This T cell receptor beta chain originates from a study of regulatory dendritic cells for organ transplantation. Broader study findings: Memory T cells were less diverse than naive, with memory CD8+ most oligoclonal.

Note on this clone: What it binds is not known.

V gave up 5 bases and J gave up 2 bases, with 13 bases separating them. Germline loops: CDR1 MNHEY, CDR2 SVGAGI. The CDR3 spans 14 residues. Measured with immunoSEQ multiplex PCR; TCRdb has only the in-frame clones, and not every one. This sample yields 25,000 to 35,000 clones, of which more than 65% are seen a single time; around 0.38% belongs to the top ten. This chain uses TRBV6-5 with TRBJ2-7, with D possibly being TRBD1 (6 bases). The sample taken for sequencing was naive CD8+ T cells from blood. Subset indicated: CD45RA+ naive T cells. This TCR was recovered from a human donor in good health. The CDR3 DNA is TGTGCCAGCAGTGTAGGGGGTGGGGCCTACGAGCAGTACTTC. Its protein is CASSVGGGAYEQYF.